Presented here are 32 T cell receptor beta chains from one specimen sequenced in a study of T cell changes during pregnancy in multiple sclerosis. Sequenced by immunoSEQ multiplex PCR; TCRdb stores in-frame clones only, minus some. Of tens of thousands of clones detected, roughly nine tenths appear once; the ten largest clones hold roughly 0.61%. Material: CD4+ T cells from peripheral blood mononuclear cells, obtained in the third trimester of pregnancy. The receptors were sampled from a female donor in good health, enrolled as a control in a pregnancy study.

The rearrangement joins TRBV6-1 to TRBJ1-1; possibly TRBD1 for D (5 bases). The V end was cut by 8 bases, the J end by 1 base, with 17 bases between. CDR1 is MNHNS and CDR2 is SASEGT in the germline V gene. The CDR3 extends over 15 amino acids. In nucleotides, the CDR3 is TGTGCCAGCCGCGTTCAACAGGCCGCGAACACTGAAGCTTTCTTT. Translated, it gives CASRVQQAANTEAFF.

The chain combines TRBV4-2 with TRBJ1-3; 7 bases align to TRBD1. Trimming at V came to 0 bases and at J to 2 bases, leaving 10 bases not matched to a gene. The CDR3 runs to 18 residues. CDR1 LGHNA and CDR2 YNFKEQ come from the germline V gene. The CDR3 loop reads CASSQDMSRTGAGNTIYF. As DNA, the CDR3 is TGTGCCAGCAGCCAAGATATGAGCCGGACAGGAGCTGGAAACACCATATATTTT.

The chain joins TRBV5-4 to TRBJ2-3; no reliable D call. V lost 4 bases and J lost 0, with 6 bases in between. This CDR3 has 13 amino acids. CDR1 and CDR2 (germline): SGHNT, YYREEE (reference sequence). DNA of the CDR3: TGTGCCAGCAGCGTGACTAGCACAGATACGCAGTATTTT. The encoded protein is CASSVTSTDTQYF.

Worth noting for this clone: This CDR3 is also generated by other DNA sequences in the sample. The chain couples TRBV11-3 to TRBJ1-3; tentatively, D is TRBD1 (6 bases). Looked up from germline, CDR1 is SGHNT and CDR2 is YENEEA. The CDR3 has 15 amino acids. V was shortened by 5 bases and J by 2 bases, with 13 bases between the two germline ends. The CDR3 bases are TGTGCCAGCAGCCCGGGCCAGGGGCCTGGAAACACCATATATTTT. This gives the protein CASSPGQGPGNTIYF.

The chain has TRBV11-2 and TRBJ1-4; perhaps TRBD1 as D (6 bases). Per germline, CDR1 SGHAT and CDR2 FQNNGV. This CDR3 region has 13 residues. Trimming took off 6 bases at V and 6 bases at J, with 11 bases between the two ends. The DNA of the CDR3 is TGTGCCAGCAGTTGGACAGAATATGAAAAACTGTTTTTT. Translation: CASSWTEYEKLFF.

The chain recombines TRBV5-6 with TRBJ1-2; D not certain. The CDR3 is 12 amino acids. Germline CDR1 SGHDT, CDR2 YYEEEE. Trimming removed 0 bases from V and 4 bases from J, with 4 bases in between. CDR3 region: CASSLELYGYTF. In DNA form, the CDR3 reads TGTGCCAGCAGCTTGGAACTCTATGGCTACACCTTC.

The rearrangement joins TRBV10-2 to TRBJ2-5; possibly TRBD1 for D (6 bases). The CDR3 has 12 amino acids. From germline, CDR1 is WSHSY and CDR2 SAAADI. Trimming stripped 6 bases from V and 5 bases from J, with 10 bases between. Here the CDR3 reads CASRGQTETQYF. The CDR3 region has the DNA TGCGCCAGCAGAGGACAGACCGAGACCCAGTACTTC.

CDR3 residues: CASSAGLLSYEQYF. The CDR3 bases are TGTGCCAGCAGTGCCGGACTTCTCTCCTACGAGCAGTACTTC. The rearrangement joins TRBV5-5 to TRBJ2-7, with D possibly matching TRBD2 (5 bases). Trimming shortened V by 5 bases and J by 0 bases, and 12 bases separated the two germline ends. The CDR3 loop spans 14 amino acids. CDR1 and CDR2 (germline): SGHKS, YYEKEE (reference sequence).

The chain has TRBV6-5 and TRBJ1-6; TRBD1 might be the D (5 bases). CDR1 and CDR2 from the germline V gene are MNHEY and SVGAGI. The V end lost 1 base, the J end lost 4 bases, and 8 bases lay between the germline ends. The CDR3 covers 15 residues. Here the CDR3 reads CASSYFRVYNSPLHF. CDR3 coding DNA: TGTGCCAGCAGTTACTTCAGGGTGTATAATTCACCCCTCCACTTT.

V usage is TRBV5-8 and J usage is TRBJ1-4; D call uncertain. Germline-derived CDR1 and CDR2 are SGHTS and YDEGEE. CDR3 length: 11 amino acids. Trimming removed 2 bases from V and 8 bases from J, with 4 bases in between. In nucleotides, the CDR3 is TGTGCCAGCAGCTTTCGGGAAAAACTGTTTTTT. This codes for CASSFREKLFF.

The chain joins TRBV7-2 to TRBJ1-4; no definite D call. CDR3 length: 15 residues. Trimming removed 5 bases from V and 0 bases from J, with 10 bases in between. The germline gives CDR1 SGHTA, CDR2 FQGNSA. CDR3 protein: CASSPKSATNEKLFF. The CDR3 DNA sequence: TGTGCCAGCAGCCCTAAATCTGCAACTAATGAAAAACTGTTTTTT. Full variable domain (outside the CDR3, taken from reference TRBV7-2 and TRBJ1-4): GAGVSQSPSNKVTEKGKDVELRCDPISGHTALYWYRQSLGQGLEFLIYFQGNSAPDKSGLPSDRFSAERTGGSVSTLTIQRTQQEDSAVYLCASSPKSATNEKLFFGSGTQLSVL.

This sequence joins TRBV6-6 and TRBJ1-3; a possible D gene is TRBD1 (5 bases). CDR1 and CDR2 (germline): MNHNY, SVGAGI (reference sequence). This CDR3 has 14 amino acids. Between the trimmed V and J ends, which lost 4 bases and 2 bases, there was a span of 9 bases. The CDR3 loop is CASSSSGTGNTIYF. The CDR3 coding sequence is TGTGCCAGCAGTTCGTCAGGGACTGGAAACACCATATATTTT.

This chain uses TRBV9 with TRBJ2-1, with D possibly matching TRBD2 (7 bases). V shed 4 bases and J shed 9 bases, with 11 bases lying between them. In germline, CDR1 is SGDLS, CDR2 YYNGEE. This CDR3 has 12 residues. The CDR3 sequence is CASSSGGREQFF. The CDR3 DNA reads TGTGCCAGCAGCTCGGGGGGCCGTGAGCAGTTCTTC. Full variable domain (remainder filled in from reference TRBV9 and TRBJ2-1): DSGVTQTPKHLITATGQRVTLRCSPRSGDLSVYWYQQSLDQGLQFLIQYYNGEERAKGNILERFSAQQFPDLHSELNLSSLELGDSALYFCASSSGGREQFFGPGTRLTVL.

CDR3 bases: TGTGCCAGCAGCTTGGTCCGTCTAGCGGGGGGCACAGATACGCAGTATTTT. Translated: CASSLVRLAGGTDTQYF. The chain uses TRBV5-8 and TRBJ2-3; 10 bases agree with TRBD2. The germline V gene encodes CDR1 SGHTS and CDR2 YDEGEE. This CDR3 is built from 17 residues. Trimming took 0 bases from V and 1 from J; bases not matched to a gene: 5.

The CDR3 is CASSRTGDREKLFF. The CDR3 DNA reads as TGTGCCAGCAGTCGGACAGGGGACCGCGAAAAACTGTTTTTT. V is TRBV4-2 and J is TRBJ1-4; 9 bases line up with TRBD1. V trimming: 6 bases; J trimming: 8 bases; junction bases outside the gene matches: 7. The CDR3 is 14 amino acids. CDR1 is LGHNA, CDR2 YNFKEQ, per germline.

This chain uses TRBV5-1 with TRBJ2-1; D unresolved. The length of the CDR3 is 16 residues. Trimming stripped 3 bases from V and 3 bases from J, with 16 bases between. Germline V gene sequence: CDR1 SGHRS, CDR2 YFSETQ. CDR3 coding DNA: TGCGCCAGCAGCTCCCAGGCTTCTCACCGCTACAATGAGCAGTTCTTC. Residues: CASSSQASHRYNEQFF.

The chain has TRBV19 and TRBJ2-2; D perhaps matches TRBD2 (6 bases). V was clipped by 1 base and J by 4 bases, with 19 bases between them. The CDR3 loop spans 18 amino acids. CDR1 is LNHDA, CDR2 SQIVND, per germline (reference sequence). CDR3 region: CASSIGLVRGKGTGELFF. CDR3 sequence (DNA): TGTGCCAGTAGTATAGGCCTGGTCCGGGGGAAGGGCACCGGGGAGCTGTTTTTT.

The V gene is TRBV19, the J gene TRBJ2-2; 7 nucleotides line up with TRBD1. V shed 5 bases, J shed 4 bases, and the junction held 7 bases outside the gene matches. The CDR3 extends over 15 amino acids. Looked up from germline, CDR1 is LNHDA and CDR2 is SQIVND (reference sequence). CDR3 sequence reads: CASSARDSPTGELFF. The CDR3, as DNA: TGTGCCAGTAGTGCCCGGGACAGCCCCACCGGGGAGCTGTTTTTT.

The rearrangement uses TRBV5-4 and TRBJ2-3; the match to TRBD2 covers 7 bases. The CDR3 contains 14 residues. Germline V gene sequence: CDR1 SGHNT, CDR2 YYREEE (reference sequence). Losses at the gene ends were 1 base for V and 3 bases for J; bases not matched to a gene: 2. The DNA for the CDR3 is TGTGCCAGCAGCTTGTCGCGGGAGACAGATACGCAGTATTTT. This codes for CASSLSRETDTQYF.

The chain carries TRBV18 and TRBJ2-2; D is perhaps TRBD1 (6 bases). Trimming took off 1 base at V and 1 base at J, with 7 bases between the two ends. CDR3 length equals 15 residues. Germline-derived CDR1 and CDR2 are KGHSH and LQKENI. Here the CDR3 DNA reads TGTGCCAGCTCACCACTGGGACAGAACACCGGGGAGCTGTTTTTT. It encodes CASSPLGQNTGELFF.

This clone showed up just a few times. The V gene is TRBV6-5, the J gene TRBJ2-6; D gene ambiguous. The length of the CDR3 is 15 residues. V lost 6 bases to trimming and J lost 0 bases, with 9 bases between them. CDR1 is MNHEY and CDR2 is SVGAGI in the germline V gene. For the CDR3, the DNA is TGTGCCAGCAGGGTGGGCAGCTCTGGGGCCAACGTCCTGACTTTC. Its protein is CASRVGSSGANVLTF.

The chain's CDR3 is CASRGDSLVGETQYF. The CDR3 nucleotides read TGCGCCAGCAGGGGGGACAGTCTTGTCGGGGAGACCCAGTACTTC. The chain employs TRBV10-1 and TRBJ2-5, with TRBD1 matching over 7 bases. Germline trimming cut 6 bases from V and 5 bases from J; bases unmatched to any gene: 12. Germline V CDR1 and CDR2: WNHNN, SYGVQD (reference sequence). The CDR3 spans 15 residues.

The chain links TRBV14 to TRBJ1-6, with 7 bases identical to TRBD1. CDR3 size: 15 residues. Looked up from germline, CDR1 is SGHDN and CDR2 is FVKESK. V shed 4 bases and J 8 bases; nucleotides not matched to a gene: 8. CDR3 amino acids: CASSRGRQGDSPLHF. The CDR3 region has the DNA TGTGCCAGCAGCCGAGGGAGACAGGGTGATTCACCCCTCCACTTT.

The J gene is TRBJ1-3, the V gene TRBV4-3, with TRBD1 matching over 8 bases. The ends lost 0 bases at V and 2 bases at J; junction bases unmatched: 0. CDR1 and CDR2 (germline): LGHNA, YSLEER. The CDR3 is 15 amino acids. The DNA of the CDR3 is TGCGCCAGCAGCCAAGACAGGGGGCCTGGAAACACCATATATTTT. This sequence encodes CASSQDRGPGNTIYF.

The rearrangement uses TRBV9 and TRBJ2-7; TRBD2 matches at 7 bases. Germline lookup yields CDR1 SGDLS and CDR2 YYNGEE. This CDR3 is 14 amino acids long. Losses at the gene ends were 0 bases for V and 4 bases for J; bases not matched to a gene: 4. The CDR3 sequence: CASSVAGGEYEQYF. CDR3 DNA: TGTGCCAGCAGCGTAGCTGGGGGGGAGTACGAGCAGTACTTC.

This clone was observed a few times. One end of the junction does not line up with germline, which may come from a read error. The rearrangement uses TRBV5-6 and TRBJ2-5, with D possibly being TRBD1 (5 bases). This CDR3 contains 17 residues. Germline V gene lookup returns CDR1 SGHDT and CDR2 YYEEEE. The CDR3 reads CASSLFSGPLGQGTQYF. The CDR3, as DNA: TGTGCCAGCAGCTTATTCTCTGGTCCCCTGGGGCAAGGGACCCAGTACTTC.

The V and J genes are TRBV11-3 and TRBJ2-7; 8 bases are shared with TRBD1. V trimming: 4 bases; J trimming: 9 bases; junction bases outside the gene matches: 8. Germline V CDR1 and CDR2: SGHNT, YENEEA. The CDR3 is 13 residues long. The CDR3 spells CASSSRDRQGQYF. DNA of the CDR3: TGTGCCAGCAGCTCCCGGGACAGGCAAGGGCAGTACTTC.

The chain links TRBV7-3 to TRBJ2-3, with 8 bases identical to TRBD2. CDR1 is SGHTA, CDR2 FQGTGA, per germline. V trimming: 5 bases; J trimming: 8 bases; junction bases outside the gene matches: 12. The CDR3 contains 15 residues. In nucleotides, the CDR3 is TGTGCCAGCAGCCGAGACGGGGGGGGCCTAGGTACGCAGTATTTT. This gives the protein CASSRDGGGLGTQYF.

This CDR3 is CASSEAAGGPTGPQHF. DNA of the CDR3: TGTGCCAGCAGTGAAGCGGCGGGAGGGCCCACTGGGCCCCAGCATTTT. The chain carries TRBV6-1 and TRBJ1-5; D gene uncertain. Germline lookup yields CDR1 MNHNS and CDR2 SASEGT. V lost 0 bases and J lost 9, with 18 bases in between. The CDR3 is 16 residues long.

The J gene is TRBJ2-1, the V gene TRBV28, with 9 positions matching TRBD2. This CDR3 contains 15 residues. V was clipped by 8 bases and J by 7 bases; unmatched bases: 12. Germline CDR1 reads MDHEN; CDR2 reads SYDVKM. CDR3 sequence reads: CASEGPGLARNEQFF. CDR3 DNA sequence: TGTGCCAGCGAGGGACCGGGACTAGCAAGAAATGAGCAGTTCTTC.

The chain links TRBV29-1 to TRBJ2-2; 8 nucleotides align to TRBD1. The CDR3 is 16 amino acids. V was clipped by 1 base and J by 4 bases; unmatched bases: 8. CDR1 is SQVTM, CDR2 ANQGSEA, per germline. CDR3 region: CSVEVGRGQTTGELFF. The DNA of the CDR3 is TGCAGCGTTGAAGTAGGCAGGGGGCAAACCACCGGGGAGCTGTTTTTT.

A single count supports this clone. The chain uses TRBV2 and TRBJ2-7, with D unresolved. Trimming removed 7 bases at V and 2 bases at J, with 12 bases between. This CDR3 spans 13 amino acids. Germline-derived CDR1 and CDR2 are SNHLY and FYNNEI. The CDR3 sequence: CASTLQPAYEQYF. In nucleotides, the CDR3 is TGTGCCAGCACCCTTCAACCGGCCTACGAGCAGTACTTC.